This TCR beta chain was identified during a study of blood T cell repertoires in COVID-19. Study details: Samples representing acute and convalescent COVID-19 were sourced from the United States, Italy and Spain. The cDNA or gDNA used as material had been derived from T cells, B-cell-depleted T cells, or PBMCs.

Methods used by the authors: From reference gene primer amplification, estimates of nucleated cell counts were derived. TCRdb's table, derived via immunoSEQ multiplex PCR, lists solely in-frame clones and lacks some. That table furnishes V, J and clone size, whereas the DNA furnished D and trimming. The table includes approximately 70,000 clones, about 80% detected once. This clone has only one observation. The germline V gene encodes CDR1 SGHTA and CDR2 FQGNSA. V lost 1 base to trimming and J lost 3 bases; unmatched junction nucleotides: 6. CDR3 size: 15 residues. The chain recombines TRBV7-2 with TRBJ2-7; 7 bases map to TRBD1. This receptor was taken from a man between 70 and 80 years old who had recovered from COVID-19. Sequenced material: peripheral blood. The CDR3 DNA follows: TGTGCCAGCAGCTTAGTAGAGGGGGCGGACTACGAGCAGTACTTC. Translation gives CASSLVEGADYEQYF.